The 9 T cell receptor beta chains below all came from one sample that was sequenced in a study of memory CD8 T cells in hepatitis C reinfection. The protocol was immunoSEQ multiplex PCR, while the TCRdb copy is restricted to in-frame clones and leaves out a portion. The sample has 50,000 or so clones, roughly nine tenths seen once. Time point in this sample: pre-reinfection, 55 to 20 weeks before reinfection detection. Sorted cells were sequenced directly ex vivo without any in vitro expansion. Sequencing was carried out using naive CD8+ T cells sorted from blood. The receptor set was obtained from a man aged 18 to 30 with hepatitis C virus infection.

The chain has TRBV4-1 and TRBJ2-3, with D hard to call. Germline V gene sequence: CDR1 MGHRA, CDR2 YSYEKL. The CDR3 has 18 residues. V lost 0 bases, J lost 1 base, and 17 bases lay in between. The CDR3 loop reads CASSQEPFPGKGTDTQYF. As DNA, the CDR3 is TGCGCCAGCAGCCAAGAGCCCTTCCCGGGTAAGGGCACAGATACGCAGTATTTT.

The chain is built from TRBV19 and TRBJ2-1; 7 bases align to TRBD2. CDR3 length: 15 residues. V shed 0 bases and J 7 bases; nucleotides not matched to a gene: 6. Germline V gene lookup returns CDR1 LNHDA and CDR2 SQIVND (reference sequence). Here the CDR3 DNA reads TGTGCCAGTAGTATAGACGGCGGGAGCCATAATGAGCAGTTCTTC. As protein: CASSIDGGSHNEQFF.

V is TRBV9 and J is TRBJ2-1; 8 bases are a match to TRBD2. The CDR3 has 14 amino acids. The J segment lost 6 bases and the V segment lost 3 bases, leaving 5 bases of the junction unmatched. The V gene's germline CDR1 is SGDLS and CDR2 YYNGEE. The CDR3 reads CASSESGGGNEQFF. As DNA, the CDR3 is TGTGCCAGCAGCGAAAGCGGGGGCGGCAATGAGCAGTTCTTC.

The chain is built from TRBV6-1 and TRBJ1-4; tentative D call: TRBD1 (6 bases). The CDR3 length is 14 residues. The germline gives CDR1 MNHNS, CDR2 SASEGT. V lost 6 bases and J lost 0, with 8 bases in between. DNA for the CDR3: TGTGCCAGCAGGACAGGTGCAACTAATGAAAAACTGTTTTTT. As protein: CASRTGATNEKLFF.

The chain combines TRBV7-9 with TRBJ1-4, with unresolved D. In germline, CDR1 is SEHNR, CDR2 FQNEAQ (reference sequence). Trimming took off 5 bases at V and 3 bases at J, with 13 bases between the two ends. The CDR3 is made up of 15 amino acids. CDR3 nucleotide sequence: TGTGCCAGCAGCCCCTCTGCGCTCTCTAATGAAAAACTGTTTTTT. It translates to CASSPSALSNEKLFF.

The chain couples TRBV5-1 to TRBJ2-3; the match to TRBD2 covers 9 bases. J lost 3 bases, V lost 4 bases, and 3 bases had no gene match. The V gene's germline CDR1 is SGHRS and CDR2 YFSETQ. This CDR3 is 14 amino acids long. In DNA, the CDR3 is TGCGCCAGCAGCGAGGGACTAGCAACAGATACGCAGTATTTT. Translated, it gives CASSEGLATDTQYF. The full variable domain, completed using reference TRBV5-1 and TRBJ2-3, is KAGVTQTPRYLIKTRGQQVTLSCSPISGHRSVSWYQQTPGQGLQFLFEYFSETQRNKGNFPGRFSGRQFSNSRSEMNVSTLELGDSALYLCASSEGLATDTQYFGPGTRLTVL.

V usage is TRBV28 and J usage is TRBJ1-1; a possible D gene is TRBD1 (6 bases). The V end was cut by 5 bases, the J end by 5 bases, with 12 bases between. Germline V lookup: CDR1 MDHEN, CDR2 SYDVKM. This CDR3 has 13 amino acids. The CDR3 coding sequence is TGTGCCAGCAGTGAAAGGGGGTGGACTGAAGCTTTCTTT. Its protein is CASSERGWTEAFF.

This clone was observed once. The rearrangement links TRBV6-4 to TRBJ2-2; TRBD2 matches at 8 bases. Germline lookup yields CDR1 MRHNA and CDR2 SNTAGT. V was pared by 0 bases and J by 3 bases, with 0 bases of the junction left unmatched. The CDR3 runs to 15 residues. The CDR3 loop reads CASSDSSGDTGELFF. The CDR3 DNA sequence: TGTGCCAGCAGTGACTCTAGCGGGGACACCGGGGAGCTGTTTTTT.

V is TRBV6-5 and J is TRBJ2-1; 7 bases match TRBD2. With V trimmed by 6 bases and J by 6 bases, 5 bases remained unmatched. The CDR3 extends over 13 amino acids. Germline lookup yields CDR1 MNHEY and CDR2 SVGAGI. CDR3 DNA sequence: TGTGCCAGCAGCCTGACTAGCCCCAATGAGCAGTTCTTC. Translation: CASSLTSPNEQFF.